This T cell receptor beta chain was sequenced in a study of blood T cell repertoires in COVID-19 (dated by TCRdb to about 2020). Context from the whole study: Samples from collaborators originated in the United States, Italy and Spain and spanned both the acute and convalescent phases of COVID-19. Where HLA class I and class II types were available, the types were taken from metadata supplied by the sample provider, not from assay-based typing. The sample metadata nearly always contained a de-identified subject ID, COVID-19 status, age in years and sex. The material from the prospective study consisted of cDNA or gDNA derived from T cells, B-cell-depleted T cells, or PBMCs. Subjects who had been exposed to COVID-19, were actively infected with it, or had recovered from it provided the deeply sampled blood TCRbeta repertoires that made up the dataset. The samples were drawn from the first 160 participants of the ongoing ImmuneRACE study and from 950 to 1,500 subjects provided by 6 global collaborators. A freely available public database, intended as a resource for researchers studying the immune response to SARS-CoV-2, is where the repertoires were released. Points the paper makes about the study in general: Clinical and demographic metadata were provided uncurated, with the amount varying by source and participant.

Whole blood was collected in K2EDTA tubes by collaborating institutions according to the institutions' own protocols. For TCRbeta analysis, collaborator samples were shipped as frozen whole blood, as isolated PBMCs, or as DNA extracted from either sample type. With regard to this clone: Its antigen is unknown. Base qualities are missing; no much larger clone stands one base away.

V lost 0 bases and J lost 4 bases, and the count of bases not matched to a germline gene is 10. CDR1 and CDR2 (LGHDT, YNNKEL) derive from the germline V gene (reference sequence). Counted from cysteine to phenylalanine, this CDR3 has 18 amino acids. Kept here is only the CDR3 DNA, which spans 54 bases and is read in frame from base 1. TCRbeta CDR3 regions were amplified from genomic DNA using the immunoSEQ Assay, a bias-controlled multiplex PCR. The authors' pipeline ran thus. The number of nucleated cells in each sample was estimated by amplification of reference gene primers within the assay. To quantify the absolute abundance of each unique TCRbeta CDR3 rearrangement, sequence reads were collapsed and filtered. Productive Simpson clonality was computed per sample as the square root of Simpson's diversity index over productive rearrangements. What TCRdb holds here is the immuneACCESS table cut down to in-frame rearrangements. Part of the clones is not present; checked against another copy, under half of the missing clones reflect an unresolved V gene, and the others are unexplained. Clone size and V and J calls were adopted from that table, with D and trimming inferred from the DNA. The sample profile shows 340,000 or so clones; more than 70% of them were found once. The top ten hold roughly 3% of the sample.

The specimen sequenced was peripheral blood. This receptor was obtained from a man aged 25-45 years with active or convalescent COVID-19. The rearranged chain carries TRBV3-1 (or the pseudogene TRBV3-2) and TRBJ2-7, and TRBD1 aligns with 12 junction nucleotides. The DNA sequence reads TGTGCCAGCAGCCAAGAAGGAGTTGGGGGACAGGGGGCTTACGAGCAGTACTTC. Its translation reads: CASSQEGVGGQGAYEQYF.